Listed below are T cell receptor beta chains from one sample, sequenced in a study of T-cell reconstitution after alpha-beta-depleted transplantation in children. Using its own MiXCR run on the PCR reads, TCRdb lists one record per CDR3 protein. The sample shows more than 200,000 distinct CDR3 sequences, under 30% of them seen only once. Specimen: PBMCs, collected before TCRalphabeta/CD19-depleted stem cell transplant. The source of these receptors is a girl aged 2-9 years with Fanconi anemia, due to receive a stem cell transplant. CDR3s include the opening cysteine and the closing phenylalanine or tryptophan. The order of the fields is CDR3 protein, CDR3 DNA, clone size, J gene, V gene, D gene. D genes are given only for firm matches. Expanded clones are given a class, and other clones once, few, many or no size at all.

CDR3 protein: CASSLRQAYYNEQFF
CDR3 DNA: TGTGCCAGCAGCTTACGACAGGCTTACTACAATGAGCAGTTCTTC
clone size: NA
J gene: TRBJ2-1
V gene: TRBV7-3
D gene: NA

CDR3 protein: CASSYRHRRGSGANVLTF
CDR3 DNA: TGTGCCAGCAGTTATCGTCATAGGCGGGGATCTGGGGCCAACGTCCTGACTTTC
clone size: many
J gene: TRBJ2-6
V gene: TRBV6-5
D gene: NA

CDR3 protein: CSATDPGHPEETQYF
CDR3 DNA: TGCAGTGCGACCGATCCGGGACACCCAGAAGAGACCCAGTACTTC
clone size: many
J gene: TRBJ2-5
V gene: TRBV20-1
D gene: NA

CDR3 protein: CASSRGSFSTDTQYF
CDR3 DNA: TGTGCCAGCAGCAGGGGTTCCTTTAGCACAGATACGCAGTATTTT
clone size: many
J gene: TRBJ2-3
V gene: TRBV12-3/TRBV12-4
D gene: NA

CDR3 protein: CSAREERGFLRFF
CDR3 DNA: TGCAGTGCTAGAGAAGAGCGGGGATTTCTCCGGTTCTTC
clone size: many
J gene: TRBJ2-1
V gene: TRBV20-1
D gene: TRBD2

CDR3 protein: CSARDPRVGQTQYF
CDR3 DNA: TGCAGTGCTAGAGATCCTAGGGTCGGACAGACCCAGTACTTC
clone size: NA
J gene: TRBJ2-5
V gene: TRBV20-1
D gene: NA

CDR3 protein: CSAKSSWWDYNEQFF
CDR3 DNA: TGCAGTGCTAAGAGTAGCTGGTGGGACTACAATGAGCAGTTCTTC
clone size: NA
J gene: TRBJ2-1
V gene: TRBV20-1
D gene: NA

CDR3 protein: CSAREPSGQFF
CDR3 DNA: TGCAGTGCTAGAGAGCCGAGTGGGCAGTTCTTC
clone size: many
J gene: TRBJ2-1
V gene: TRBV20-1
D gene: NA

CDR3 protein: CASRFGGAGGLNTEAFF
CDR3 DNA: TGTGCCAGCAGATTTGGAGGGGCGGGGGGTTTGAACACTGAAGCTTTCTTT
clone size: NA
J gene: TRBJ1-1
V gene: TRBV2
D gene: NA

CDR3 protein: CSVVSGNEQFF
CDR3 DNA: TGCAGCGTTGTTTCGGGGAATGAGCAGTTCTTC
clone size: NA
J gene: TRBJ2-1
V gene: TRBV29-1
D gene: NA

CDR3 protein: CSARGPTSGAYNEQFF
CDR3 DNA: TGCAGTGCTAGAGGTCCGACTAGCGGGGCCTACAATGAGCAGTTCTTC
clone size: many
J gene: TRBJ2-1
V gene: TRBV20-1
D gene: TRBD2

CDR3 protein: CASRLSRDYRTDTQYF
CDR3 DNA: TGTGCCAGCAGACTTAGCCGGGACTACCGCACAGATACGCAGTATTTT
clone size: many
J gene: TRBJ2-3
V gene: TRBV5-6
D gene: TRBD2

CDR3 protein: CASSLSSGRDEQFF
CDR3 DNA: TGTGCCAGCTCACTTTCTAGCGGGAGGGATGAGCAGTTCTTC
clone size: NA
J gene: TRBJ2-1
V gene: TRBV18
D gene: TRBD2

CDR3 protein: CASSKGQGETQYF
CDR3 DNA: TGTGCCAGCAGCAAAGGACAGGGGGAGACCCAGTACTTC
clone size: NA
J gene: TRBJ2-5
V gene: TRBV21-1
D gene: NA

CDR3 protein: CASSRDRAFNYGYTF
CDR3 DNA: TGTGCCAGCAGTCGGGACAGGGCCTTTAACTATGGCTACACCTTC
clone size: few
J gene: TRBJ1-2
V gene: TRBV6-1
D gene: TRBD1

CDR3 protein: CVSTPAGGPTNEKLFF
CDR3 DNA: TGTGTCAGCACCCCGGCAGGGGGCCCAACTAATGAAAAACTGTTTTTT
clone size: NA
J gene: TRBJ1-4
V gene: TRBV6-1
D gene: TRBD1

CDR3 protein: CSARAVISNQPQHF
CDR3 DNA: TGCAGTGCTAGAGCTGTCATTAGCAATCAGCCCCAGCATTTT
clone size: once
J gene: TRBJ1-5
V gene: TRBV20-1
D gene: NA

CDR3 protein: CSASGFRTGNTIYF
CDR3 DNA: TGCAGTGCTAGTGGTTTCCGTACTGGAAACACCATATATTTT
clone size: many
J gene: TRBJ1-3
V gene: TRBV20-1
D gene: NA

CDR3 protein: CATSDFERGGYNEQFF
CDR3 DNA: TGTGCCACCAGTGATTTCGAGCGGGGGGGATACAATGAGCAGTTCTTC
clone size: NA
J gene: TRBJ2-1
V gene: TRBV24-1
D gene: TRBD2

CDR3 protein: CASSLGPLGLSSYNEQFF
CDR3 DNA: TGCGCCAGCAGCTTGGGCCCGCTTGGCCTGAGCTCCTACAATGAGCAGTTCTTC
clone size: NA
J gene: TRBJ2-1
V gene: TRBV5-1
D gene: NA

CDR3 protein: CASSLSGTAPYEQYF
CDR3 DNA: TGTGCCAGCAGCTTATCAGGGACAGCTCCCTACGAGCAGTACTTC
clone size: NA
J gene: TRBJ2-7
V gene: TRBV11-2
D gene: TRBD1

CDR3 protein: CASSRPSYEQYF
CDR3 DNA: TGTGCCAGCAGCAGACCCTCCTACGAGCAGTACTTC
clone size: once
J gene: TRBJ2-7
V gene: TRBV7-9
D gene: NA

CDR3 protein: CASSSRLAVGDTQYF
CDR3 DNA: TGTGCCAGCAGTTCCCGACTAGCGGTGGGTGATACGCAGTATTTT
clone size: NA
J gene: TRBJ2-3
V gene: TRBV3-1
D gene: TRBD2

CDR3 protein: CSAGQVTEQYF
CDR3 DNA: TGCAGCGCTGGACAGGTCACCGAGCAGTACTTC
clone size: few
J gene: TRBJ2-7
V gene: TRBV29-1
D gene: TRBD1

CDR3 protein: CSARDQGGRAWETQYF
CDR3 DNA: TGCAGTGCTAGAGATCAAGGCGGGAGGGCCTGGGAGACCCAGTACTTC
clone size: many
J gene: TRBJ2-5
V gene: TRBV20-1
D gene: TRBD2

CDR3 protein: CSATRPFTGLAGAYEQYF
CDR3 DNA: TGCAGTGCAACTCGCCCATTCACGGGACTAGCGGGAGCCTACGAGCAGTACTTC
clone size: NA
J gene: TRBJ2-7
V gene: TRBV20-1
D gene: TRBD2

CDR3 protein: CSIFWAYNEQFF
CDR3 DNA: TGCAGTATCTTTTGGGCCTACAATGAGCAGTTCTTC
clone size: many
J gene: TRBJ2-1
V gene: TRBV29-1
D gene: NA

CDR3 protein: CASSPQGTGANVLTF
CDR3 DNA: TGTGCCAGCAGCCCACAGGGGACTGGGGCCAACGTCCTGACTTTC
clone size: many
J gene: TRBJ2-6
V gene: TRBV12-3/TRBV12-4
D gene: TRBD1

CDR3 protein: CASSRGLVALLAYEQYF
CDR3 DNA: TGTGCCAGCAGCCGTGGACTAGTCGCCCTCCTAGCCTACGAGCAGTACTTC
clone size: NA
J gene: TRBJ2-7
V gene: TRBV4-2
D gene: TRBD2

CDR3 protein: CSARAKTAKAFF
CDR3 DNA: TGCAGTGCTAGGGCTAAAACAGCTAAAGCTTTCTTT
clone size: many
J gene: TRBJ1-1
V gene: TRBV20-1
D gene: NA

CDR3 protein: CSVGGITYEQYF
CDR3 DNA: TGCAGCGTTGGCGGAATTACCTACGAGCAGTACTTC
clone size: few
J gene: TRBJ2-7
V gene: TRBV29-1
D gene: NA

CDR3 protein: CASSLEASAPSSYNEQFF
CDR3 DNA: TGTGCCAGCAGCTTAGAGGCTAGCGCCCCGAGCTCCTACAATGAGCAGTTCTTC
clone size: NA
J gene: TRBJ2-1
V gene: TRBV11-2
D gene: NA

CDR3 protein: CASSEERPNTGELFF
CDR3 DNA: TGTGCCAGCAGTGAAGAGAGACCGAACACCGGGGAGCTGTTTTTT
clone size: NA
J gene: TRBJ2-2
V gene: TRBV2
D gene: NA

CDR3 protein: CASSLVWDPYNEQFF
CDR3 DNA: TGTGCCAGCAGCTTAGTCTGGGATCCCTACAATGAGCAGTTCTTC
clone size: few
J gene: TRBJ2-1
V gene: TRBV7-8
D gene: NA